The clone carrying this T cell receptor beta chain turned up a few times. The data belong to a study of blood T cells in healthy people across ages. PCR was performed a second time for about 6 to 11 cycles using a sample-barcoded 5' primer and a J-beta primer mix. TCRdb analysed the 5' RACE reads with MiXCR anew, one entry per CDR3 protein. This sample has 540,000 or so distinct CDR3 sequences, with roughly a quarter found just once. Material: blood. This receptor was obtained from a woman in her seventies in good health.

The DNA for the CDR3 is TGTGCCAGCAGCTTTGGACGGATCTCTGGAAACACCATATATTTT. Its protein is CASSFGRISGNTIYF. The genes are TRBV7-2 and TRBJ1-3; D gene unclear. The CDR3 totals 15 residues. Germline CDR1 SGHTA, CDR2 FQGNSA. The V gene lost 3 bases and the J gene lost 0 bases, with 9 bases spanning the gap.